The clone carrying this TCR beta chain was found a few times. Its antigen is not identified. This sample is part of a study of graft-versus-host responses after intestinal transplantation. Study at large: Transplant recipients had multivisceral, liver-intestinal, or isolated intestinal grafts. The study's findings and limits: GvH clone levels peaked in circulation, and this peak was associated with early post-transplant HvG declines. Some GvH clones were seen earlier in gut or blood, suggesting intestinal origin.

Sequencing used immunoSEQ multiplex PCR; TCRdb keeps in-frame clones, though not all of them. The profile covers 75,000 to 90,000 clones, with about 89% appearing a single time and approximately 0.34% taken by the ten largest. The germline V gene encodes CDR1 SNHLY and CDR2 FYNNEI. This CDR3 contains 14 residues. V lost 5 bases, J lost 3 bases, and 2 bases stayed unmatched. This sequence joins TRBV2 and TRBJ2-7, with 12 bases fitting TRBD1. The sequences come from unstimulated CD4+ T cells sorted from spleen or lymph node cells, collected before intestinal transplant. This receptor was obtained from a human donor who received an intestinal transplant. This CDR3 reads CASSWDRGRYEQYF. CDR3 in DNA: TGTGCCAGCAGTTGGGACAGGGGGCGCTACGAGCAGTACTTC.